What follows are 6 T cell receptor beta chains derived from one specimen sequenced in a study of graft-versus-host responses after intestinal transplantation. No cognate antigen is known for these TCRs. Profiling relied on immunoSEQ multiplex PCR, and the TCRdb table lists in-frame clones only, not all of them. This sample has roughly 85,000 clones, with approximately 90% found just once. The sample consisted of unstimulated CD8+ T cells sorted from spleen or lymph node cells, taken before transplant. These receptors were obtained from a human donor who was the organ donor for an intestinal transplant.

This clone was seen a handful of times. This rearrangement joins TRBV27 to TRBJ1-5; TRBD1 is a possible D gene (6 bases). V lost 2 bases to trimming and J lost 2 bases, with 10 bases between them. This CDR3 contains 15 residues. Germline V gene lookup returns CDR1 MNHEY and CDR2 SMNVEV (reference sequence). CDR3 in amino acids: CASSLGRGGNQPQHF. The CDR3 coding sequence is TGTGCCAGCAGTTTAGGCAGGGGAGGCAATCAGCCCCAGCATTTT.

This clone has more than one count but fewer than ten. The chain recombines TRBV2 with TRBJ1-3; D is undetermined. The CDR3 contains 11 residues. Germline lookup yields CDR1 SNHLY and CDR2 FYNNEI. CDR3: CATTGGNTIYF. The CDR3 nucleotides read TGTGCTACCACGGGGGGAAACACCATATATTTT. The full variable domain, its missing parts supplied by reference TRBV2 and TRBJ1-3, is EPEVTQTPSHQVTQMGQEVILRCVPISNHLYFYWYRQILGQKVEFLVSFYNNEISEKSEIFDDQFSVERPDGSNFTLKIRSTKLEDSAMYFCATTGGNTIYFGEGSWLTVV.

This clone has a single count. The rearrangement links TRBV7-9 to TRBJ2-5; 12 bases align to TRBD2. This CDR3 comprises 17 residues. Germline V gene sequence: CDR1 SEHNR, CDR2 FQNEAQ (reference sequence). V trimming: 4 bases; J trimming: 5 bases; junction bases outside the gene matches: 11. The CDR3 region is CASSWLRTSGIEETQYF. In DNA form, the CDR3 reads TGTGCCAGCAGCTGGTTGAGGACTAGCGGGATCGAGGAGACCCAGTACTTC.

The chain combines TRBV9 with TRBJ2-2; unclear D gene. V was trimmed by 0 bases and J by 1 base, leaving 10 bases between them. Germline CDR1 reads SGDLS; CDR2 reads YYNGEE. This CDR3 comprises 16 residues. CDR3 DNA: TGTGCCAGCAGCGTAGGTACAGTAGAGAACACCGGGGAGCTGTTTTTT. This codes for CASSVGTVENTGELFF.

The CDR3 nucleotides are TGTGCCACCAGCAGGGCCCGAGGGGGGAATGAAAAACTGTTTTTT. Amino acid sequence: CATSRARGGNEKLFF. J is TRBJ1-4 and V is TRBV15, with TRBD1 as a possible D gene (6 bases). Per germline, CDR1 LNHNV and CDR2 YYDKDF (reference sequence). The CDR3 runs to 15 residues. The V end lost 3 bases, the J end lost 5 bases, and 13 bases lay between the germline ends.

About this clone itself: It is likely a read error, because the conserved phenylalanine at the end of the CDR3 is missing. This chain connects TRBV12-5 to TRBJ1-2; D is undetermined. Germline CDR1 reads LGHNT; CDR2 reads FRNRAP. The CDR3 is 16 amino acids. V was pared by 0 bases and J by 4 bases, with 15 bases between. CDR3 in amino acids: CASGLVLYGLGYGYTL. The CDR3 nucleotides are TGTGCTAGTGGTTTGGTACTATATGGACTTGGCTATGGCTACACCCTC.